This TCR beta chain was captured by sequencing in a study of immune evolution from preneoplasia to lung adenocarcinoma. Histologic diagnosis was independently verified by two lung pathologists. Macro-dissection enriched premalignant or tumor cells before nucleic acid extraction. This CDR3 region has 13 residues. Germline V lookup: CDR1 GTSNPN, CDR2 SVGIG (reference sequence). V was pared by 3 bases and J by 11 bases, with 20 bases between. Repertoires were generated with immunoSEQ multiplex PCR, while TCRdb's copy carries only in-frame clones and drops some. The sample has about 41,000 clones, more than 60% seen once. Concerning this clone: Antigen unknown.

Study-wide points: Top clone share appeared to fall from AAH through AIS, MIA, adenocarcinoma.

Material for sequencing was FFPE invasive lung adenocarcinoma tissue. The TCR was taken from a person between 60 and 70 years old with lung adenocarcinoma. The chain links TRBV30 to TRBJ2-7, with TRBD2 as a possible D gene (6 bases). The CDR3 bases are TGTGCCTGGAGAGACCAGGGACTCGGCGGAGAGTACTTC. Protein sequence: CAWRDQGLGGEYF.